The 9 T cell receptor beta chains listed next were all sequenced from one sample in a study of shared clonotypes between healthy human individuals. Using immunoSEQ multiplex PCR, the repertoire was profiled, and TCRdb retains in-frame clones only, with some absent. In the table there are approximately 500,000 clones, about 78% of which are singletons. Sequencing was performed on PBMCs. The receptors come from a woman between 40 and 55 years old in good health. Some clones in this sample may be carry-over from other donors' samples.

The rearrangement uses TRBV28 and TRBJ2-7, with 7 nucleotides matching TRBD1. Germline CDR1 and CDR2: MDHEN and SYDVKM. The ends lost 6 bases at V and 3 bases at J; junction bases unmatched: 5. The CDR3 is 13 residues long. The CDR3 nucleotides read TGTGCCAGCAGCCGGGACAGCTTCTACGAGCAGTACTTC. It translates to CASSRDSFYEQYF. Using reference TRBV28 and TRBJ2-7 for the parts outside the CDR3, the full variable domain is DVKVTQSSRYLVKRTGEKVFLECVQDMDHENMFWYRQDPGLGLRLIYFSYDVKMKEKGDIPEGYSVSREKKERFSLILESASTNQTSMYLCASSRDSFYEQYFGPGTRLTVT.

V usage is TRBV5-1 and J usage is TRBJ2-7, with 10 bases matching TRBD2. The junction had 10 bases not matched to a gene; V was cut back by 2 bases and J by 5 bases. The CDR3 loop spans 16 amino acids. The germline gives CDR1 SGHRS, CDR2 YFSETQ. CDR3 nucleotides: TGCGCCAGCAGCTTAGGAGCGGGAGGGCCGATGGACGAGCAGTACTTC. Its protein product is CASSLGAGGPMDEQYF. Using reference TRBV5-1 and TRBJ2-7 for the parts outside the CDR3, the full variable domain is KAGVTQTPRYLIKTRGQQVTLSCSPISGHRSVSWYQQTPGQGLQFLFEYFSETQRNKGNFPGRFSGRQFSNSRSEMNVSTLELGDSALYLCASSLGAGGPMDEQYFGPGTRLTVT.

This chain joins TRBV6-1 and TRBJ2-7; D unresolved. Germline V gene lookup returns CDR1 MNHNS and CDR2 SASEGT. This CDR3 spans 13 amino acids. V lost 2 bases and J lost 5, with 10 bases in between. The CDR3 spells CASSEWQTHEQYF. CDR3 in DNA: TGTGCCAGCAGTGAATGGCAGACCCACGAGCAGTACTTC.

The chain uses TRBV15 and TRBJ2-7; TRBD2 matches at 10 bases. The J segment lost 9 bases and the V segment lost 1 base, leaving 15 bases of the junction unmatched. Germline assignment: CDR1 LNHNV and CDR2 YYDKDF (reference sequence). The CDR3 consists of 17 residues. The DNA for the CDR3 is TGTGCCACCAGCAGAGGGGCTGGGCTAGCGGGAGTTAAGGTGCAGTACTTC. Translation gives CATSRGAGLAGVKVQYF.

The chain recombines TRBV6-1 with TRBJ2-2, with 8 bases fitting TRBD2. CDR3 length equals 16 residues. V gave up 1 base and J gave up 1 base; unmatched junction bases: 2. Germline V gene lookup returns CDR1 MNHNS and CDR2 SASEGT. CDR3 in amino acids: CASSEGGLGNTGELFF. CDR3 bases: TGTGCCAGCAGTGAAGGGGGACTAGGGAACACCGGGGAGCTGTTTTTT.

This clone was picked up many times. The V call is TRBV9, the J call TRBJ1-6, with a possible D match to TRBD1 (5 bases). V dropped 1 base and J dropped 10 bases, with 18 bases sitting between them. Germline CDR1 reads SGDLS; CDR2 reads YYNGEE. This CDR3 is 16 amino acids long. The CDR3 here is CASSVQPDGGGSPLHF. The DNA of the CDR3 is TGTGCCAGCAGCGTACAACCTGATGGGGGTGGATCACCCCTCCACTTT.

This clone has just a few counts. This rearrangement joins TRBV6-1 to TRBJ2-5; D is unclear. The germline V gene encodes CDR1 MNHNS and CDR2 SASEGT. Trimming pared 2 bases from V and 2 bases from J, leaving 6 bases between. The CDR3 is 13 residues long. CDR3 sequence reads: CASSEIGQETQYF. CDR3 DNA sequence: TGTGCCAGCAGTGAAATAGGTCAAGAGACCCAGTACTTC.

V usage is TRBV6-5 and J usage is TRBJ1-2; TRBD1 matches at 7 bases. V dropped 4 bases and J dropped 0; count of bases not matched to a gene: 8. The CDR3 extends over 16 amino acids. From germline, CDR1 is MNHEY and CDR2 SVGAGI. DNA of the CDR3: TGTGCCAGCAGTTTTAGCCGGACAGGTCCTAACTATGGCTACACCTTC. Its protein is CASSFSRTGPNYGYTF.

As to this clone: The junction differs from germline at one of its ends, possibly a read error. The chain links TRBV9 to TRBJ2-4, with D perhaps TRBD2 (6 bases). The CDR3 is 15 residues long. Germline V gene lookup returns CDR1 SGDLS and CDR2 YYNGEE. The CDR3 DNA follows: TGCGCCAGCAGCGTAATGGGCGGGGAAAAAAACATTCAGTACTTC. It is translated as CASSVMGGEKNIQYF.